A single sample is the source of the 17 T cell receptor beta chains below, sequenced in a study. One entry per CDR3 protein results from TCRdb running MiXCR on the 5' RACE reads. The sample holds approximately 47,000 distinct CDR3 sequences, roughly 28% seen once. The sequenced material came from naive CD4+ T cells sorted from blood. Subset defined: naive CD4+ T cells, CD4+CD45RA+CD25-. These receptors came from a female donor with breast cancer.

The V call is TRBV5-1, the J call TRBJ2-1; D is unclear. The germline V gene has CDR1 SGHRS and CDR2 YFSETQ. The CDR3 has 14 amino acids. The V and J ends lost 4 bases and 0 bases respectively, with 8 bases between them. This chain's CDR3 is CASSADTSYNEQFF. The CDR3 DNA sequence: TGCGCCAGCAGCGCTGACACCTCCTACAATGAGCAGTTCTTC.

This clonotype was recorded a few times. V is TRBV7-8 and J is TRBJ2-2; TRBD2 matches 7 bases. The CDR3 runs to 15 residues. V shed 5 bases and J 3 bases; nucleotides not matched to a gene: 6. CDR1 is SGHVS, CDR2 FQNEAQ, per germline. In DNA form, the CDR3 reads TGTGCCAGCAGCCCTCTCGCGGGGGACACCGGGGAGCTGTTTTTT. The encoded protein is CASSPLAGDTGELFF.

A word on this clonotype: As the CDR3 is not closed by the conserved phenylalanine or tryptophan, this likely results from a read error. J is TRBJ1-1 and V is TRBV5-6, with D unclear. Germline assignment: CDR1 SGHDT and CDR2 YYEEEE. The ends were cut back, 0 bases at V and 7 bases at J, with 19 bases in the middle. The CDR3 length is 16 residues. CDR3 bases: TGTGCCAGCAGCTTGGGTTATGTTAGGCAGCGAAATGAAGCTTTCCTT. Its protein product is CASSLGYVRQRNEAFL.

Comments on this clonotype: The junction shows a germline mismatch at one end, possibly a read error. The gene calls are TRBV7-9 and TRBJ2-7; the match to TRBD2 covers 9 bases. Per germline, CDR1 SEHNR and CDR2 FQNEAQ (reference sequence). The CDR3 extends over 16 amino acids. CDR3 coding DNA: TGTGCCAGCCGCTTATGGCTAGCGGGGAGCAACTACGAGCAGTACTTC. Protein sequence: CASRLWLAGSNYEQYF.

This chain connects TRBV12-3 or TRBV12-4 to TRBJ2-2, with unresolved D. The CDR3 is made up of 13 amino acids. With 3 bases removed from V and 5 bases from J, the gap between germline ends came to 7 bases. This CDR3 reads CASSLTATGELFF. As DNA, the CDR3 is TGTGCCAGCAGTTTGACGGCTACCGGGGAGCTGTTTTTT.

On this clonotype itself: One junction end does not reproduce the germline sequence, and a read error may be involved. This chain connects TRBV15 to TRBJ1-2; 12 nucleotides line up with TRBD1. The germline gives CDR1 LNHNV, CDR2 YYDKDF (reference sequence). The length of the CDR3 is 14 residues. The CDR3 region is CTTSRVGQGAGYTF. The CDR3, as DNA: TGTACCACCAGCAGAGTGGGACAGGGGGCTGGCTACACCTTC. The full variable domain, in which reference TRBV15 and TRBJ1-2 provide the parts outside the CDR3, is DAMVIQNPRYQVTQFGKPVTLSCSQTLNHNVMYWYQQKSSQAPKLLFHYYDKDFNNEADTPDNFQSRRPNTSFCFLDIRSPGLGDTAMYLCTTSRVGQGAGYTFGSGTRLTVV.

This clonotype was observed a few times. The chain links TRBV9 to TRBJ2-7; perhaps TRBD1 as D (7 bases). The germline CDR1 and CDR2 sequences are SGDLS and YYNGEE. The CDR3 runs to 17 residues. V was cut by 3 bases and J by 4 bases, with 23 bases left in between. The CDR3 bases are TGTGCCAGCAGCGCGCTCCCCGGACAGGAGGGTCCTTACGAGCAGTACTTC. Amino acid sequence: CASSALPGQEGPYEQYF. The full variable domain, its missing parts supplied by reference TRBV9 and TRBJ2-7, is DSGVTQTPKHLITATGQRVTLRCSPRSGDLSVYWYQQSLDQGLQFLIQYYNGEERAKGNILERFSAQQFPDLHSELNLSSLELGDSALYFCASSALPGQEGPYEQYFGPGTRLTVT.

The CDR3, as DNA: TGTGCCAGCAGTTACTCTTCAGGGGGACAGGGTGGCTACACCTTC. The encoded protein is CASSYSSGGQGGYTF. The V call is TRBV6-5, the J call TRBJ1-2; 9 nucleotides line up with TRBD1. CDR1 MNHEY and CDR2 SVGAGI come from the germline V gene. The CDR3 length is 15 residues. The V gene end was trimmed by 0 bases and the J gene end by 7 bases; junction bases not matched to a gene: 6.

This clonotype was observed a handful of times. This rearrangement joins TRBV20-1 to TRBJ1-6; TRBD1 matches 9 bases. The CDR3 runs 15 residues. The trim removed 0 bases at V and 15 bases at J, leaving 12 bases unmatched. The germline gives CDR1 DFQATT, CDR2 SNEGSKA (reference sequence). The CDR3 loop reads CSARDSQDRGLLLHF. DNA for the CDR3: TGCAGTGCTAGAGATAGTCAGGACAGGGGACTTCTCCTCCACTTT.

This chain connects TRBV6-1 to TRBJ2-5; unclear D gene. Germline CDR1 MNHNS, CDR2 SASEGT. The V end was cut by 2 bases, the J end by 3 bases, with 13 bases between. The CDR3 totals 15 residues. The CDR3 loop is CASSETMTPKETQYF. The CDR3 DNA sequence: TGTGCCAGCAGTGAAACCATGACACCAAAAGAGACCCAGTACTTC.

About this clonotype: A much larger clonotype is one base distant, so this may be a read error. The gene calls are TRBV27 and TRBJ2-6; D unresolved. Germline CDR1 is MNHEY and CDR2 is SMNVEV (reference sequence). This CDR3 contains 16 residues. CDR3 region: CGSSLSTVPGANVLTF. The CDR3 DNA reads TGTGGCAGCAGTTTATCAACGGTTCCGGGGGCCAACGTCCTGACTTTC.

This chain connects TRBV5-1 to TRBJ1-1; 9 bases map to TRBD1. Germline trimming cut 6 bases from V and 3 bases from J; bases unmatched to any gene: 9. The CDR3 runs to 15 residues. The germline CDR1 and CDR2 sequences are SGHRS and YFSETQ. The CDR3 nucleotides read TGCGCCAGCACCTTTGGGGACAGGGACCACACTGAAGCTTTCTTT. It translates to CASTFGDRDHTEAFF.

The genes are TRBV28 and TRBJ1-5, with a weak D call TRBD1 (5 bases). The length of the CDR3 is 13 residues. Germline CDR1 and CDR2: MDHEN and SYDVKM. V lost 5 bases, J lost 9 bases, and 14 bases lay in between. In DNA, the CDR3 is TGTGCCAGCAGTAAAAAGTTGGGGACGCCCCAGCATTTT. Amino acids: CASSKKLGTPQHF. The entire variable domain, with the rest obtained from reference TRBV28 and TRBJ1-5, is as follows: DVKVTQSSRYLVKRTGEKVFLECVQDMDHENMFWYRQDPGLGLRLIYFSYDVKMKEKGDIPEGYSVSREKKERFSLILESASTNQTSMYLCASSKKLGTPQHFGDGTRLSIL.

This clonotype showed up just a few times. The V and J genes are TRBV29-1 and TRBJ2-3, with D perhaps TRBD2 (5 bases). Germline lookup yields CDR1 SQVTM and CDR2 ANQGSEA. The CDR3 contains 12 residues. V was clipped by 3 bases and J by 3 bases, with 7 bases between them. In DNA form, the CDR3 reads TGCAGCGTTGAGGAGGATACAGATACGCAGTATTTT. It is translated as CSVEEDTDTQYF.

Note on this clonotype: Being one base from a much bigger clone, this may be a read error. This sequence joins TRBV20-1 and TRBJ2-7; 7 bases are shared with TRBD1. This CDR3 is built from 12 residues. Per germline, CDR1 DFQATT and CDR2 SNEGSKA (reference sequence). In DNA, the CDR3 is TGCGGTGCTCCCAAGGGGGCGGACGAGCAGTACTTC. This encodes CGAPKGADEQYF.

This clonotype was detected many times. V gene TRBV10-3 combines with J gene TRBJ2-7; D not resolved. Germline CDR1 ENHRY, CDR2 SYGVKD. Trimming removed 2 bases from V and 5 bases from J, with 7 bases in between. The CDR3 consists of 12 residues. Here the CDR3 reads CAISELGNEQYF. The CDR3 DNA sequence: TGTGCCATCAGTGAGCTAGGAAACGAGCAGTACTTC.

A single count supports this clonotype. The chain recombines TRBV24-1 with TRBJ2-1; 12 nucleotides line up with TRBD2. V lost 6 bases and J lost 0; bases outside the gene matches: 8. Germline-derived CDR1 and CDR2 are KGHDR and SFDVKD. The CDR3 runs 18 residues. The CDR3 region is CATSSTSGSSVSYNEQFF. In DNA, the CDR3 is TGTGCCACCAGTTCGACTAGCGGGAGTTCGGTCTCCTACAATGAGCAGTTCTTC.